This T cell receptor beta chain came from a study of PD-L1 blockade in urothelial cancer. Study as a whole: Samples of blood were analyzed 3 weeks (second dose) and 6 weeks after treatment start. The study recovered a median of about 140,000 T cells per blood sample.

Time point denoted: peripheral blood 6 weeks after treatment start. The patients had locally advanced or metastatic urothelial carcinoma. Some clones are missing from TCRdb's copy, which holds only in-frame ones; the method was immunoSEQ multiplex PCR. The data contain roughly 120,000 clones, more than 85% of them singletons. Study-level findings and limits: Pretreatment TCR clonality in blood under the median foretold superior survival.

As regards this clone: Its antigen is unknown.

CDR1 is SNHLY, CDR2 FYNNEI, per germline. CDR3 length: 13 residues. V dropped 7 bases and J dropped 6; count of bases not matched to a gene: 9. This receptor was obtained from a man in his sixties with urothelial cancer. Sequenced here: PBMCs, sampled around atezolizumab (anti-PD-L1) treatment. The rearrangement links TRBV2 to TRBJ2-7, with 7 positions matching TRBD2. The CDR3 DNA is TGTGCCAGCATCGTGGGAGGGCCGGTCGAGCAGTACTTC. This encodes CASIVGGPVEQYF.